The TCR beta chain described here comes from a study of T cells after yellow fever vaccination. Study-level information: Fractions containing few cells were prepared with SMART-Seq v4 Ultra Low Input.

This CDR3 is 13 amino acids long. Trimming removed 9 bases from V and 5 bases from J, with 16 bases in between. The germline V gene has CDR1 MNHNS and CDR2 SASEGT. Findings and caveats of the study: The bulk population could contribute abundant contaminating clonotypes to FACS-sorted repertoires.

UMIs and a universal primer site were added when TCR cDNA was made by 5'RACE template switching. Each CDR3 protein is one row after TCRdb ran MiXCR on the 5' RACE reads. This table holds around 120,000 distinct CDR3 sequences, about 7% found once. This clonotype was counted at least ten times. What it binds is not known. The rearrangement joins TRBV6-1 to TRBJ1-1, with a possible D match to TRBD1 (5 bases). Sequences were derived from CD4+ T cells sorted from PBMCs, sampled approximately 47 days after the first yellow fever vaccination. The receptor was derived from a man younger than 35 who received the YFV17D yellow fever vaccine. The CDR3 is CASTGPPYTEAFF. The DNA for the CDR3 is TGTGCCAGTACGGGACCTCCTTATACTGAAGCTTTCTTT.